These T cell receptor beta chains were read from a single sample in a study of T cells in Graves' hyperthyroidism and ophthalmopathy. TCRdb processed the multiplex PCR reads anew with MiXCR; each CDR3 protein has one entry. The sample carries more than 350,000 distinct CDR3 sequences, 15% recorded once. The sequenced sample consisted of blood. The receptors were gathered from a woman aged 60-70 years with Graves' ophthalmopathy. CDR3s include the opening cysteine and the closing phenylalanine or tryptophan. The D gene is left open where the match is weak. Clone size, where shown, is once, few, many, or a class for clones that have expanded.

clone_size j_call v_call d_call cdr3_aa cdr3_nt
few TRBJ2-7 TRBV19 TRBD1 CASTRDRGGEQYF TGTGCCAGTACACGGGACAGGGGTGGCGAGCAGTACTTC
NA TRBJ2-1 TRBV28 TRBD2 CASSLLISGRAFEQFF TGTGCCAGCAGTTTATTGATTAGCGGGAGGGCCTTTGAGCAGTTCTTC
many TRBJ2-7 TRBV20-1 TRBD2 CSAWGALGLAGAYEQYF TGCAGTGCTTGGGGGGCCTTGGGACTAGCGGGAGCATACGAGCAGTACTTC
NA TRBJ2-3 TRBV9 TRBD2 CASSVPSLAAGSDTQYF TGTGCCAGCAGCGTTCCCTCACTAGCGGCAGGTTCAGATACGCAGTATTTT
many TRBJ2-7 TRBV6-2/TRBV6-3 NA CASSRTDYEQYF TGTGCCAGCAGCCGGACAGACTACGAGCAGTACTTC
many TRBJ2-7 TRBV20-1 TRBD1 CSARDRGLDEQYF TGCAGTGCTAGGGACAGGGGGCTGGACGAGCAGTACTTC
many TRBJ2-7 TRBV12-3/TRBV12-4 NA CASSLGHNPSDEQYF TGTGCCAGCAGCTTGGGACACAACCCCTCCGACGAGCAGTACTTC
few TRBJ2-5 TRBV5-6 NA CASSPVRGATPKETQYF TGTGCCAGCAGCCCAGTTCGGGGGGCCACCCCAAAAGAGACCCAGTACTTC
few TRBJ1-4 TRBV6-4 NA CASTPDQTTNEKLFF TGTGCCAGCACCCCAGACCAGACAACTAATGAAAAACTGTTTTTT
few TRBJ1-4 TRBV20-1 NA CSATSTGISTYEKLFF TGCAGTGCTACCTCAACAGGGATCTCAACTTATGAAAAACTGTTTTTT
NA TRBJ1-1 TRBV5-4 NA CASSPGPLNLGMNTEAFF TGTGCCAGCAGCCCAGGGCCCTTGAATCTTGGCATGAACACTGAAGCTTTCTTT
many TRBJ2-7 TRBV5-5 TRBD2 CASSLLELAGGMYEQYF TGTGCCAGCAGCTTGTTGGAACTAGCGGGAGGGATGTACGAGCAGTACTTC
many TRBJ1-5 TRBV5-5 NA CASSLGGDLRPQHF TGTGCCAGCAGCTTAGGCGGGGACTTGAGGCCCCAGCATTTT
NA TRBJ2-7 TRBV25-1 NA CASSRTAGSSYEQYF TGTGCCAGCAGTCGTACCGCAGGGAGCTCCTACGAGCAGTACTTC
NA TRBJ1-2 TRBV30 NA CAWSETLEAGYTF TGTGCCTGGAGTGAAACCTTGGAGGCTGGCTACACCTTC
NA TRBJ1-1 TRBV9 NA CASSVSYVSEDTEAFF TGTGCCAGCAGCGTATCTTATGTGTCAGAGGATACTGAAGCTTTCTTT
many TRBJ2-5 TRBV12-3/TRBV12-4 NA CASSPSGHRQETQYF TGTGCCAGCAGTCCATCAGGGCACCGCCAAGAGACCCAGTACTTC
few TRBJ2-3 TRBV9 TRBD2 CASSVGLAGVSTDTQYF TGTGCCAGCAGCGTAGGGCTAGCGGGAGTTAGCACAGATACGCAGTATTTT
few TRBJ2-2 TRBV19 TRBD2 CASSPTSGSIKTGELFF TGTGCCAGTAGTCCAACTAGCGGGAGTATAAAGACCGGGGAGCTGTTTTTT
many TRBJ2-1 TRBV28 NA CASSSSGQLSYNEQFF TGTGCCAGCAGTTCCTCAGGGCAACTCTCCTACAATGAGCAGTTCTTC
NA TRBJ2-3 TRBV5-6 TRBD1 CASSWDSFTDTQYF TGTGCCAGCAGCTGGGACAGTTTCACAGATACGCAGTATTTT
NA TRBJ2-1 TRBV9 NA CASSGALSSEQFF TGTGCCAGCAGCGGAGCTTTGAGTAGCGAGCAGTTCTTC